The rows below give T cell receptor beta chains drawn from one sample of a study of somatic mutations in cytotoxic T cells in rheumatoid arthritis. Sequencing used immunoSEQ multiplex PCR; TCRdb keeps in-frame clones, though not all of them. This sample yields about 6,700 clones, of which 70% are seen a single time; approximately 39% belongs to the top ten. Source material: CD8+ T cells sorted from blood. The receptors were sampled from a middle-aged man in good health. Both conserved end residues are trimmed from each CDR3. A D gene is named only where the DNA matches it firmly.

V | D | CDR3
TRBV4-3 | . | ASSQDGNRLNEQF
TRBV30 | TRBD2 | AWSALGLAGFEQF
TRBV28 | . | ASSLLQGTDTQY
TRBV9 | . | ASSVVPTGANVLT
TRBV11-1 | . | ASSLARGQGINNEQF
TRBV19 | . | ASSVGLSGANVLT
TRBV10-3 | TRBD2 | AISSSRGADTQY
TRBV5-1 | TRBD1 | ASLETGGSDTQY
TRBV7-9 | . | ASSLDHGDTTEAF
TRBV28 | . | ASSLRVTTNEKLF
TRBV5-1 | . | ASSFPPLSRGREGTRSYNEQF
TRBV6-5 | . | ASSYSGADNEQF
TRBV9 | TRBD1 | ASSVDGTGAGNTIY
TRBV2 | TRBD1 | ASKGGLGYYGYT
TRBV4-1 | TRBD2 | ASSQISAGGPETQY
TRBV10-3 | TRBD1 | AGGTGDSNQPQH
TRBV13 | . | ASSLGAGGYNEQF
TRBV5-6 | . | ASSLGGGGAEAF
TRBV7-8 | TRBD2 | ASSLTRSGLAGAEQF
TRBV11-2 | . | ASNGGRGHGYT
TRBV10-3 | TRBD1 | AISESHRGQHPSTDTQY
TRBV6-1 | . | ASSGAMERNTGELF
TRBV11-2 | TRBD1 | ASQLQGNEQY
TRBV4-2 | TRBD2 | ASSQGVAGGIDTQY
TRBV6-5 | TRBD2 | ASRKGLAGDEQF
TRBV7-2 | . | ASSTEANTGELF
TRBV19 | . | ASSLGTSYEQY
TRBV9 | TRBD2 | ASSVAGGAQETQY
TRBV29-1 | . | SVEQGLSSYNEQF
TRBV10-3 | . | AIRPGASSYNEQF
TRBV7-2 | . | ASSLGVSEAF
TRBV27 | TRBD1 | AAGGSGTGWEQY
TRBV7-9 | . | ASSSRQGMAYEQY
TRBV28 | . | ASSLVGSLH
TRBV7-8 | TRBD1 | ASSETGGWNTEAF
TRBV6-1 | . | ASSEFTGQTTNEKLF
TRBV9 | TRBD2 | ASRPGLAGSNTGELF
TRBV7-2 | TRBD1 | ASSPERGPYGYT
TRBV19 | TRBD1 | ASSIPRQGITGELF
TRBV6-5 | TRBD1 | ASSSSGGTEAF
TRBV30 | . | AWSVRGPPGDQPQH
TRBV15 | TRBD2 | ATSRGGYTDTQY
TRBV6-5 | TRBD1 | ASSSGGSNEKLF
TRBV2 | TRBD2 | ASRGTSGNNEQF
TRBV4-3 | TRBD2 | ASSQGMVAGGTVSTDTQY
TRBV27 | . | ASSGTGGAYYNEQF
TRBV27 | . | ASAMWQVTDTQY
TRBV4-1 | . | ASSQVGLGNYNEQF